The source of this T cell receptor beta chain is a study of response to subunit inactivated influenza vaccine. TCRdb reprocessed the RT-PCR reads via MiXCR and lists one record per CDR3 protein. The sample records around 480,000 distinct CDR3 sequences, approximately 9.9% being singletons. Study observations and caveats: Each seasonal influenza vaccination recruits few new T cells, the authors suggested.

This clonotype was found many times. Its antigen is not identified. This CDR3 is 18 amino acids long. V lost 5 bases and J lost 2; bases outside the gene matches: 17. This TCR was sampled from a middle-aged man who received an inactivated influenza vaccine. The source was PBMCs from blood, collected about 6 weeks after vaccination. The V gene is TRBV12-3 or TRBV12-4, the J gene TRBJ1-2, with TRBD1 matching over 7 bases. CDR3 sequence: CASSLYSLRDSANYGYTF. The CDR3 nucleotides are TGTGCCAGCAGTCTTTACTCCCTTAGGGACAGCGCCAACTATGGCTACACCTTC.